The source of this T cell receptor beta chain is a study of T cells in Graves' hyperthyroidism and ophthalmopathy. For the study at large: Peripheral blood was secured at the point of initial diagnosis, before any treatment.

RNA transcripts gave rise to amplified TCR beta CDR3 regions. The HTBI primer set served for first-round RT-PCR of the TCR CDR3. A single record per CDR3 protein comes from TCRdb applying MiXCR to the multiplex PCR reads. The sample records about 350,000 distinct CDR3 sequences, 15% to 20% being singletons. This clonotype was counted at least ten times. Its antigen is not known. The study included ophthalmopathy patients with Clinical Activity Score at least 3, NOSPECS grade at least 4 and duration under 3 months. Exclusion criteria comprised uncontrolled infection, other autoimmune disease, pregnancy or lactation. General study results and limits: Separating ophthalmopathy from stable hyperthyroidism was achieved by a 13 V-J model.

V lost 4 bases, J lost 5 bases, and 10 bases stayed unmatched. The CDR3 covers 15 residues. CDR1 and CDR2 (germline): PRHDT, FYEKMQ (reference sequence). This sequence joins TRBV13 and TRBJ2-7, with 8 positions matching TRBD2. The sequenced sample was blood. This TCR was recovered from a woman in her 40s with Graves' ophthalmopathy. The CDR3 DNA sequence: TGTGCCAGCAGCTCAAGGAGCGGGAGATACCACGAGCAGTACTTC. Amino acid sequence: CASSSRSGRYHEQYF. The entire variable domain, with the rest obtained from reference TRBV13 and TRBJ2-7, is as follows: AAGVIQSPRHLIKEKRETATLKCYPIPRHDTVYWYQQGPGQDPQFLISFYEKMQSDKGSIPDRFSAQQFSDYHSELNMSSLELGDSALYFCASSSRSGRYHEQYFGPGTRLTVT.